This T cell receptor beta chain was identified in a study of cytomegalovirus exposure and HLA in healthy donors. The CDR3 extends over 13 amino acids. Per germline, CDR1 ENHRY and CDR2 SYGVKD. The germline V and J ends were trimmed by 3 bases and 3 bases, with 9 bases remaining between them. Using immunoSEQ multiplex PCR, the repertoire was profiled, and TCRdb retains in-frame clones only, with some absent. Of some 110,000 clones listed, about nine tenths are singletons. This clone occurred a few times. The origin of this receptor is a man between 18 and 29 years old in good health and CMV-seropositive. The chain carries TRBV10-3 and TRBJ2-7; maybe TRBD1 (5 bases). The sequenced sample was PBMCs. Here the CDR3 DNA reads TGTGCCATCAGTGATACAGGATTCTACGAGCAGTACTTC. Its protein product is CAISDTGFYEQYF.